This entry concerns a single TCR beta chain. Its antigen is as yet unknown. Combining iRepertoire HTBI primers with Arm-PCR of CDR3 regions, the authors built TCR beta libraries. TCRdb re-called the multiplex PCR reads through MiXCR, storing one row per CDR3 protein. The table lists 440,000 or so distinct CDR3 sequences, approximately 15% of them singletons, with approximately 15% in the top ten. The data derive from a study of regulatory T cells in long-lasting Graves disease. The wider study: Antithyroid drug intake by newly diagnosed Graves' patients had lasted under 3 months.

Overall study results and limits: TRBV28, TRBJ1-2 and TRBJ2-5 emerged as the favored segments in persistent disease. Accuracy was perhaps lowered by the small sample size.

Time point given: newly diagnosed GD, antithyroid drugs for less than 3 months. RNA extracted from PBMCs served as the sequencing template. As a group, patients came from one endocrinology department in Xi'an, China. Germline assignment: CDR1 SGHRS and CDR2 YFSETQ. The V end was cut by 6 bases, the J end by 2 bases, with 17 bases between. The CDR3 runs 15 residues. The same sample was also studied in work on T cells in Graves' hyperthyroidism and ophthalmopathy.

This sequence was found in a woman in her thirties with Graves disease. The source material was peripheral blood mononuclear cells (PBMCs), sampled at new diagnosis, from a patient treated with antithyroid drugs. This sequence joins TRBV5-1 and TRBJ2-5; tentatively, D is TRBD1 or TRBD2 (5 bases each). CDR3 region: CASTRLSGGQETQYF. CDR3 nucleotides: TGCGCCAGCACACGGCTAAGTGGGGGACAAGAGACCCAGTACTTC.